The 11 T cell receptor beta chains reported below all come from one sample, sequenced in a study of graft-versus-host responses after intestinal transplantation. The protocol was immunoSEQ multiplex PCR, while the TCRdb copy is restricted to in-frame clones and leaves out a portion. The sample has more than 20,000 clones, around 85% seen once. This specimen consisted of PBMCs, obtained around 460 days after intestinal transplant. All receptors derive from a human patient who received an intestinal transplant, so some T cells may come from the graft donor.

A few counts support this clone. The J gene is TRBJ1-4, the V gene TRBV28, with a weak D call TRBD1 (6 bases). The CDR3 runs 15 residues. Germline V gives CDR1 MDHEN, CDR2 SYDVKM. V dropped 2 bases and J dropped 8 bases, with 15 bases sitting between them. The CDR3: CASSLEAGGGEKLFF. The CDR3 nucleotides are TGTGCCAGCAGTTTAGAGGCGGGGGGCGGGGAAAAACTGTTTTTT.

The table lists this clone with a few counts. This chain uses TRBV6-5 with TRBJ2-5; 12 bases match TRBD2. This CDR3 contains 15 residues. Germline loops: CDR1 MNHEY, CDR2 SVGAGI. The V and J ends lost 2 bases and 6 bases, in that order; junction bases with no gene match: 4. The CDR3 sequence: CASSYLTSGSKTQYF. The CDR3 bases are TGTGCCAGCAGTTACCTGACTAGCGGGAGCAAGACCCAGTACTTC.

This clone was counted once. The V and J genes are TRBV18 and TRBJ1-5, with a weak D call TRBD1 (6 bases). The CDR3 contains 14 residues. Germline values: CDR1 KGHSH, CDR2 LQKENI. The V end lost 2 bases, the J end lost 7 bases, and 12 bases lay between the germline ends. CDR3 residues: CASSPIQGEQPQHF. DNA of the CDR3: TGTGCCAGCTCACCAATACAGGGTGAGCAGCCCCAGCATTTT.

The rearrangement uses TRBV6-1 and TRBJ1-2; D gene unclear. Germline V gives CDR1 MNHNS, CDR2 SASEGT. The CDR3 is made up of 15 amino acids. V was shortened by 6 bases and J by 0 bases, with 14 bases between the two germline ends. The CDR3 nucleotides read TGTGCCAGCAGGCCCCGAACCCCACCTAACTATGGCTACACCTTC. Amino acid sequence: CASRPRTPPNYGYTF.

The chain joins TRBV6-1 to TRBJ2-6; D not certain. This CDR3 comprises 15 residues. From germline, CDR1 is MNHNS and CDR2 SASEGT. Between the trimmed V and J ends, which lost 6 bases and 0 bases, there was a span of 9 bases. The CDR3 DNA is TGTGCCAGCAGCTTACATTTCTCTGGGGCCAACGTCCTGACTTTC. Its translation: CASSLHFSGANVLTF.

The J gene is TRBJ2-2, the V gene TRBV29-1, with D perhaps assigned TRBD1 or TRBD2 (6 bases each). This CDR3 spans 12 amino acids. The V end was cut by 6 bases, the J end by 8 bases, with 13 bases between. Germline CDR1 reads SQVTM; CDR2 reads ANQGSEA. CDR3 amino acids: CSVLGGMGELFF. For the CDR3, the DNA is TGCAGCGTGTTAGGGGGGATGGGGGAGCTGTTTTTT.

The CDR3 region is CASSPYLARTSYNEQFF. The DNA of the CDR3 is TGTGCCAGCAGTCCGTACTTAGCCCGAACCTCCTACAATGAGCAGTTCTTC. The gene calls are TRBV27 and TRBJ2-1; D gene unclear. This CDR3 has 17 residues. V was trimmed by 5 bases and J by 0 bases, leaving 17 bases between them. Germline values: CDR1 MNHEY, CDR2 SMNVEV (reference sequence).

This clone was counted a few times. J is TRBJ2-3 and V is TRBV7-3; D uncertain. CDR1 and CDR2 (germline): SGHTA, FQGTGA. Between the trimmed V and J ends, which lost 3 bases and 2 bases, there was a span of 3 bases. This CDR3 comprises 12 residues. As DNA, the CDR3 is TGTGCCAGCAGCTTTGACACAGATACGCAGTATTTT. Translated, it gives CASSFDTDTQYF.

This rearrangement joins TRBV27 to TRBJ2-3, with D possibly being TRBD2 (7 bases). The CDR3 runs 19 residues. Germline CDR1 is MNHEY and CDR2 is SMNVEV (reference sequence). V was pared by 6 bases and J by 0 bases, with 25 bases between. The chain's CDR3 is CASSPRPPTGLGSTDTQYF. CDR3 in DNA: TGTGCCAGCAGCCCACGGCCGCCGACAGGACTAGGGAGCACAGATACGCAGTATTTT.

V is TRBV5-1 and J is TRBJ1-2; D gene uncertain. This CDR3 comprises 14 residues. Germline assignment: CDR1 SGHRS and CDR2 YFSETQ. Trimming stripped 0 bases from V and 2 bases from J, with 8 bases between. CDR3 region: CASSLGAVNYGYTF. CDR3 DNA sequence: TGCGCCAGCAGCTTGGGGGCGGTGAACTATGGCTACACCTTC.

The chain links TRBV19 to TRBJ2-7; 7 nucleotides match TRBD2. With V trimmed by 6 bases and J by 5 bases, 7 bases remained unmatched. There are 13 residues in the CDR3. Looked up from germline, CDR1 is LNHDA and CDR2 is SQIVND (reference sequence). CDR3 bases: TGTGCCAGTAGCACTGTGACTAGCCACGAGCAGTACTTC. This codes for CASSTVTSHEQYF. Drawing the rest from reference TRBV19 and TRBJ2-7, the complete variable domain is DGGITQSPKYLFRKEGQNVTLSCEQNLNHDAMYWYRQDPGQGLRLIYYSQIVNDFQKGDIAEGYSVSREKKESFPLTVTSAQKNPTAFYLCASSTVTSHEQYFGPGTRLTVT.